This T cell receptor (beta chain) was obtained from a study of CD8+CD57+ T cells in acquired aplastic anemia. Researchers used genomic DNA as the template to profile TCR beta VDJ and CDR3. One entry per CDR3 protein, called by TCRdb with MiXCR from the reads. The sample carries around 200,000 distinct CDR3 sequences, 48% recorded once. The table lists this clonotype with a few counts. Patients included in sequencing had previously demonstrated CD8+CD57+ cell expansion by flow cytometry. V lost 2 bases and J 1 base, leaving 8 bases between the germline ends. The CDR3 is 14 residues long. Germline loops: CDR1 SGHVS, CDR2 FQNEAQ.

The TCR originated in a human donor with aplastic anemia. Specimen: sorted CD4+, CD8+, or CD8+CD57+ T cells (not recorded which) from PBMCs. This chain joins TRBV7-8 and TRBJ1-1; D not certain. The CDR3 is CASSLTLGNTEAFF. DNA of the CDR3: TGTGCCAGCAGCTTAACCCTGGGGAACACTGAAGCTTTCTTT.